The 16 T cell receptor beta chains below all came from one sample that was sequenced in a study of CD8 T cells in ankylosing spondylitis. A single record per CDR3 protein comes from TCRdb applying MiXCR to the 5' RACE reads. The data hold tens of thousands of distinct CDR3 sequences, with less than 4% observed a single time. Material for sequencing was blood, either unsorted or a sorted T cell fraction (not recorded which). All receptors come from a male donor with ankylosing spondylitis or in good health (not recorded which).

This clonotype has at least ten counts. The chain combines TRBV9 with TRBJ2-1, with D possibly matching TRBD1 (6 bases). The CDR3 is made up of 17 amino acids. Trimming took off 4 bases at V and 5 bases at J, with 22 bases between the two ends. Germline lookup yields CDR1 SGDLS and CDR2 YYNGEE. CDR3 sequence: CASSPPRPSQGHNEQFF. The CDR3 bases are TGTGCCAGCAGCCCCCCCCGACCGAGTCAGGGGCACAATGAGCAGTTCTTC.

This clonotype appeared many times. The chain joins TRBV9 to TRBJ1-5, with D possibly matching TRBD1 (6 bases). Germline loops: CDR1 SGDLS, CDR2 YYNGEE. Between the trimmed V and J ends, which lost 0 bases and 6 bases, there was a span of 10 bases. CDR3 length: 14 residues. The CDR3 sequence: CASSVEQGFQPQHF. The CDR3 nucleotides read TGTGCCAGCAGCGTAGAACAGGGTTTTCAGCCCCAGCATTTT.

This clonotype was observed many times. The CDR3 is CASSVNVYNEQFF. The CDR3 nucleotides are TGTGCCAGCAGCGTAAACGTCTACAATGAGCAGTTCTTC. The chain links TRBV9 to TRBJ2-1; D unresolved. Germline CDR1 reads SGDLS; CDR2 reads YYNGEE. CDR3 length equals 13 residues. Trimming left V 1 base short and J 3 bases short, with 5 bases between. The complete variable domain, with remaining parts taken from reference TRBV9 and TRBJ2-1, reads DSGVTQTPKHLITATGQRVTLRCSPRSGDLSVYWYQQSLDQGLQFLIQYYNGEERAKGNILERFSAQQFPDLHSELNLSSLELGDSALYFCASSVNVYNEQFFGPGTRLTVL.

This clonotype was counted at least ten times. CDR3 DNA: TGTGCCAGCAGCGTAGTAGCGCAGGGGAGCACTGAAGCTTTCTTT. The encoded protein is CASSVVAQGSTEAFF. This chain uses TRBV9 with TRBJ1-1; perhaps TRBD1 as D (6 bases). The V end was cut by 0 bases, the J end by 4 bases, with 13 bases between. From germline, CDR1 is SGDLS and CDR2 YYNGEE. CDR3 length: 15 amino acids. Based on the CDR3 plus reference TRBV9 and TRBJ1-1, the full variable domain is DSGVTQTPKHLITATGQRVTLRCSPRSGDLSVYWYQQSLDQGLQFLIQYYNGEERAKGNILERFSAQQFPDLHSELNLSSLELGDSALYFCASSVVAQGSTEAFFGQGTRLTVV.

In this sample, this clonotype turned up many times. CDR3 sequence: CASSVGGEGTDTQYF. The CDR3, as DNA: TGTGCCAGCAGCGTAGGAGGGGAGGGCACAGATACGCAGTATTTT. The chain has TRBV9 and TRBJ2-3, with D perhaps matching TRBD2 (6 bases). The germline CDR1 and CDR2 sequences are SGDLS and YYNGEE. This CDR3 has 15 residues. V lost 0 bases and J 1 base, leaving 9 bases between the germline ends.

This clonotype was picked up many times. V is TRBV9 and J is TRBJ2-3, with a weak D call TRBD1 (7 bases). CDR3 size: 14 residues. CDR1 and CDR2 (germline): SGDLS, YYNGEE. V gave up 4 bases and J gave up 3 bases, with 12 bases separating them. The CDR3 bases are TGTGCCAGCAGCACAGGGGACTTGACAGATACGCAGTATTTT. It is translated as CASSTGDLTDTQYF.

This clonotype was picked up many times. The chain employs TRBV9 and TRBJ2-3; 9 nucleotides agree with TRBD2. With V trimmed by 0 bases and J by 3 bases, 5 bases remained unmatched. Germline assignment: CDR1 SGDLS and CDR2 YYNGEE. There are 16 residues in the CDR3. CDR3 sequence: CASSVVAGGPTDTQYF. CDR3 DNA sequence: TGTGCCAGCAGCGTAGTGGCGGGGGGGCCTACAGATACGCAGTATTTT. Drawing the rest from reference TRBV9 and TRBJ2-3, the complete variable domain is DSGVTQTPKHLITATGQRVTLRCSPRSGDLSVYWYQQSLDQGLQFLIQYYNGEERAKGNILERFSAQQFPDLHSELNLSSLELGDSALYFCASSVVAGGPTDTQYFGPGTRLTVL.

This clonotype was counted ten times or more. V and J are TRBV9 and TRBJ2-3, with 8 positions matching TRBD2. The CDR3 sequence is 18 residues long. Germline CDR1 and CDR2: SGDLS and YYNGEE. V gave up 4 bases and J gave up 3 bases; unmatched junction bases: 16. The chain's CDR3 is CASSTIPDLAGGTDTQYF. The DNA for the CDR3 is TGTGCCAGCAGCACGATCCCCGACCTAGCGGGCGGAACAGATACGCAGTATTTT.

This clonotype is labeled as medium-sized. DNA of the CDR3: TGTGCCAGCAGCGTAGATGATTTAGCCAAAAACATTCAGTACTTC. It yields the protein CASSVDDLAKNIQYF. The chain combines TRBV9 with TRBJ2-4; D call uncertain. The V end was cut by 0 bases, the J end by 0 bases, with 7 bases between. The germline CDR1 and CDR2 sequences are SGDLS and YYNGEE. The CDR3 totals 15 residues.

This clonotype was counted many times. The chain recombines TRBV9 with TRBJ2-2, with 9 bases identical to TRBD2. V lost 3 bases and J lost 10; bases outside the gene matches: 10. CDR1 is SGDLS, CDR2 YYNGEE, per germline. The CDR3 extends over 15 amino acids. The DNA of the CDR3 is TGTGCCAGCAGCGCTACCGGGACTAGCTCTTTGGAGCTGTTTTTT. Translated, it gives CASSATGTSSLELFF.

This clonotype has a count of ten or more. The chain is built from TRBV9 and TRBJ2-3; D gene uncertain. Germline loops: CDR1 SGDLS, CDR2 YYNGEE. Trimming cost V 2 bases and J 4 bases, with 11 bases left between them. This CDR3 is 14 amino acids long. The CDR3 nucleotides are TGTGCCAGCAGCGTCGACTCTACCCCAGATACGCAGTATTTT. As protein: CASSVDSTPDTQYF.

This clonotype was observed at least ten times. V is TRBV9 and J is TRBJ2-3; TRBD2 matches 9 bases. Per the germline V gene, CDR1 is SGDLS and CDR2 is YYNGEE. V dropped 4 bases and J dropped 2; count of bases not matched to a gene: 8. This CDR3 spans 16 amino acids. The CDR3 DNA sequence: TGTGCCAGCAGCAGGTGGGGCGGGGGGGTCACAGATACGCAGTATTTT. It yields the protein CASSRWGGGVTDTQYF.

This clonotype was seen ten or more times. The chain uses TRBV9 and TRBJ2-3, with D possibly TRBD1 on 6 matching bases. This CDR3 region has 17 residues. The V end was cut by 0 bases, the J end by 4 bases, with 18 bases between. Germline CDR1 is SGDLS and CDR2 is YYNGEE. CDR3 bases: TGTGCCAGCAGCGTAGCTGGGGGCACGGTAGTCTCAGATACGCAGTATTTT. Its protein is CASSVAGGTVVSDTQYF.

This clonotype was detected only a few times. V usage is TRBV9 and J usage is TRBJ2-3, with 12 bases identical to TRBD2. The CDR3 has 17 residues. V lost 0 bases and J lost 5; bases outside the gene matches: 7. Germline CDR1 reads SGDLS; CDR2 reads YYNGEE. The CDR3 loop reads CASSVGASGGAGDTQYF. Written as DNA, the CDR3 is TGTGCCAGCAGCGTAGGGGCTAGCGGGGGGGCCGGAGATACGCAGTATTTT.

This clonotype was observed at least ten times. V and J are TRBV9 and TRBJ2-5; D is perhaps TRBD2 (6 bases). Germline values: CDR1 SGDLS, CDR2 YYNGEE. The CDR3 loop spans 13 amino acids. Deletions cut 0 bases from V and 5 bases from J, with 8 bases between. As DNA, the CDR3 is TGTGCCAGCAGCGTAGGGAGGGGTGAGACCCAGTACTTC. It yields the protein CASSVGRGETQYF.

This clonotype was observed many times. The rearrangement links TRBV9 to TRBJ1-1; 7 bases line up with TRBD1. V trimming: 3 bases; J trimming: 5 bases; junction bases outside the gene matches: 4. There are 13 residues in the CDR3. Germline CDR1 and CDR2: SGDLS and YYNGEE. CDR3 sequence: CASSGQGRTEAFF. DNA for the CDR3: TGTGCCAGCAGCGGACAGGGAAGGACTGAAGCTTTCTTT.